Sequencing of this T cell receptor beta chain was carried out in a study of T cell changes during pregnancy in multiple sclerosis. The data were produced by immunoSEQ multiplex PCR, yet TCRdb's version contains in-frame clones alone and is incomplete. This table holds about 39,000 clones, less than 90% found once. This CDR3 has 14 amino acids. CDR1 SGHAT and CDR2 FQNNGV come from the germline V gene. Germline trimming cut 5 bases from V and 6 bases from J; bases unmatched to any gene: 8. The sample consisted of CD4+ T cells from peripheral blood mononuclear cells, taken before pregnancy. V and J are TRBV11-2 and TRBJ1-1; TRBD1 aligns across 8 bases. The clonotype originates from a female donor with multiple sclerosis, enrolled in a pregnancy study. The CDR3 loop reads CASSRIGTGPEAFF. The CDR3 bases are TGTGCCAGCAGCCGCATTGGGACAGGCCCTGAAGCTTTCTTT.